This T cell receptor beta chain was obtained from a study of long-term antiretroviral therapy in people with HIV. It was version v3.0 of the immunoSEQ assay that was run at survey level. TCRdb keeps only in-frame clones here, not all; method: immunoSEQ multiplex PCR. Of about 27,000 clones in the sample, around 86% were seen once. Overall study findings and caveats: Clonotypes expanded prior to ART showed repertoire dominance at all sampled time points.

CDR1 is SGHRS and CDR2 is YFSETQ in the germline V gene. CDR3 length equals 19 residues. V shed 4 bases, J shed 5 bases, and the junction held 16 bases outside the gene matches. This clone has only one observation. What it binds is not known. The sequence derives from a man aged 45-65 years with HIV. V usage is TRBV5-1 and J usage is TRBJ2-2, with 11 bases identical to TRBD1. Sequenced material: unsorted PBMCs, taken 2.9 years after starting antiretroviral therapy. The CDR3 sequence is CASSNNPRPGTGGTGELFF. The CDR3 DNA is TGCGCCAGCAGCAATAACCCCCGTCCCGGGACAGGGGGGACCGGGGAGCTGTTTTTT.